The 22 T cell receptor beta chains listed next were all sequenced from one sample in a study of blood T cell repertoires in COVID-19. Assay used: immunoSEQ multiplex PCR; TCRdb lists only in-frame clones, some missing. The repertoire holds about 130,000 clones, with around 81% as singletons. Sample: peripheral blood. These receptors were collected from a human donor in a cohort sampled during active COVID-19.

The V and J genes are TRBV18 and TRBJ2-1; no clear D gene. V shed 2 bases and J shed 0 bases, with 8 bases lying between them. The CDR3 runs 15 residues. Germline CDR1 is KGHSH and CDR2 is LQKENI. The CDR3 loop reads CASSPELSSYNEQFF. The CDR3 DNA sequence: TGTGCCAGCTCACCAGAATTGAGCTCCTACAATGAGCAGTTCTTC. The full variable domain, in which reference TRBV18 and TRBJ2-1 provide the parts outside the CDR3, is NAGVMQNPRHLVRRRGQEARLRCSPMKGHSHVYWYRQLPEEGLKFMVYLQKENIIDESGMPKERFSAEFPKEGPSILRIQQVVRGDSAAYFCASSPELSSYNEQFFGPGTRLTVL.

This chain uses TRBV28 with TRBJ2-5; 8 bases map to TRBD1. V lost 5 bases to trimming and J lost 5 bases; unmatched junction nucleotides: 7. Looked up from germline, CDR1 is MDHEN and CDR2 is SYDVKM. The CDR3 extends over 14 amino acids. The CDR3: CASSPQGGEETQYF. The CDR3 nucleotides read TGTGCCAGCAGTCCACAGGGGGGCGAGGAGACCCAGTACTTC. Looking up the rest from reference TRBV28 and TRBJ2-5 gives the full variable domain: DVKVTQSSRYLVKRTGEKVFLECVQDMDHENMFWYRQDPGLGLRLIYFSYDVKMKEKGDIPEGYSVSREKKERFSLILESASTNQTSMYLCASSPQGGEETQYFGPGTRLLVL.

The chain joins TRBV4-1 to TRBJ2-4; the D gene is possibly TRBD2 (5 bases). The V gene lost 0 bases and the J gene lost 6 bases, with 12 bases spanning the gap. The germline CDR1 and CDR2 sequences are MGHRA and YSYEKL. The CDR3 runs to 15 residues. CDR3 sequence reads: CASSQEAARGNIQYF. For the CDR3, the DNA is TGCGCCAGCAGCCAAGAAGCGGCCCGTGGAAACATTCAGTACTTC.

V is TRBV11-2 and J is TRBJ2-2; D unclear. The CDR3 loop spans 14 amino acids. Germline CDR1 and CDR2: SGHAT and FQNNGV. V lost 5 bases and J lost 5, with 12 bases in between. This CDR3 reads CASSVSQLTGELFF. Here the CDR3 DNA reads TGTGCCAGCAGCGTGTCCCAGTTGACCGGGGAGCTGTTTTTT.

The chain is built from TRBV6-5 and TRBJ1-2; 7 bases match TRBD1. Trimming cost V 0 bases and J 1 base; bases outside gene matches: 5. The length of the CDR3 is 16 residues. The germline gives CDR1 MNHEY, CDR2 SVGAGI. CDR3 DNA sequence: TGTGCCAGCAGTTACTCGAGGGGGCGCGGTAACTATGGCTACACCTTC. It yields the protein CASSYSRGRGNYGYTF.

The chain combines TRBV6-4 with TRBJ1-1; perhaps TRBD1 as D (6 bases). This CDR3 spans 13 amino acids. Looked up from germline, CDR1 is MRHNA and CDR2 is SNTAGT. V was clipped by 2 bases and J by 5 bases, with 9 bases between them. CDR3 protein: CASSDLRGTEAFF. The DNA for the CDR3 is TGTGCCAGCAGTGACCTAAGGGGGACTGAAGCTTTCTTT.

The chain couples TRBV24-1 to TRBJ1-1; D is uncertain. V was trimmed by 7 bases and J by 5 bases, leaving 16 bases between them. CDR1 KGHDR and CDR2 SFDVKD come from the germline V gene. The CDR3 runs to 14 residues. DNA of the CDR3: TGTGCCACCAGCCACGGACCTCGGGATACTGAAGCTTTCTTT. It translates to CATSHGPRDTEAFF.

The chain joins TRBV5-4 to TRBJ2-7, with 8 positions matching TRBD1. Germline CDR1 reads SGHNT; CDR2 reads YYREEE (reference sequence). The CDR3 length is 13 residues. With 5 bases clipped from V and 5 bases from J, the junction kept 6 bases outside the gene matches. CDR3 DNA sequence: TGTGCCAGCAGTCAGGGGGCTTCGAACGAGCAGTACTTC. This encodes CASSQGASNEQYF.

The J gene is TRBJ2-6, the V gene TRBV7-8, with D possibly matching TRBD2 (6 bases). Per germline, CDR1 SGHVS and CDR2 FQNEAQ. The V end lost 2 bases, the J end lost 0 bases, and 14 bases lay between the germline ends. This CDR3 is built from 18 residues. As DNA, the CDR3 is TGTGCCAGCAGCTTAAACACGGGGGTTACCTCTGGGGCCAACGTCCTGACTTTC. Translation: CASSLNTGVTSGANVLTF.

The V and J genes are TRBV5-1 and TRBJ2-3; D may be TRBD2 (5 bases). The germline V and J ends were trimmed by 1 base and 4 bases, with 10 bases remaining between them. Germline V gene data show CDR1 as SGHRS and CDR2 as YFSETQ. The CDR3 is made up of 14 amino acids. In DNA form, the CDR3 reads TGCGCCAGCAGCTTGACCGCTAGCTCAGATACGCAGTATTTT. Amino acid sequence: CASSLTASSDTQYF.

The V and J genes are TRBV28 and TRBJ2-5, with D possibly TRBD2 on 5 matching bases. Germline loops: CDR1 MDHEN, CDR2 SYDVKM. V lost 6 bases, J lost 4 bases, and 15 bases lay in between. The CDR3 is made up of 14 amino acids. The CDR3 loop is CASRPPGGLETQYF. The CDR3 nucleotides read TGTGCCAGCAGACCTCCCGGAGGTCTAGAGACCCAGTACTTC.

This clone occurred a few times. This CDR3 reads CASSQVIGSPLHF. The CDR3 nucleotides are TGTGCCAGCAGCCAAGTGATCGGTTCACCCCTCCACTTT. The V call is TRBV4-2, the J call TRBJ1-6, with no clear D. This CDR3 is built from 13 residues. Germline loops: CDR1 LGHNA, CDR2 YNFKEQ. V was pared by 1 base and J by 9 bases, with 7 bases between.

The chain recombines TRBV21-1 with TRBJ1-5; the table's TRBD1 call for D was not verified on the DNA. TRBV21-1 is a recognized pseudogene. CDR3 length equals 20 residues. CDR3 sequence (DNA): TGTGCCAGCAGCAAAGTGGGGGCGTTCCAGACAGGGGGAAAGTGTCAGCCCCAGCATTTT. This encodes CASSKVGAFQTGGKCQPQHF.

The V and J genes are TRBV5-5 and TRBJ1-2, with D possibly matching TRBD1 (6 bases). The V gene lost 4 bases and the J gene lost 1 base, with 14 bases spanning the gap. The germline gives CDR1 SGHKS, CDR2 YYEKEE (reference sequence). The CDR3 runs 15 residues. CDR3: CASSTGTPSNYGYTF. The DNA of the CDR3 is TGTGCCAGCAGCACAGGGACACCTAGTAACTATGGCTACACCTTC.

The rearrangement links TRBV7-9 to TRBJ2-3; possible D gene TRBD1, 6 bases. Germline CDR1 is SEHNR and CDR2 is FQNEAQ (reference sequence). There are 14 residues in the CDR3. Trimming stripped 5 bases from V and 3 bases from J, with 12 bases between. The CDR3 nucleotides read TGTGCCAGCAGCCGGGACATCGGGACAGATACGCAGTATTTT. Protein: CASSRDIGTDTQYF.

The chain employs TRBV29-1 and TRBJ2-5; TRBD1 is a possible D gene (6 bases). Germline assignment: CDR1 SQVTM and CDR2 ANQGSEA. Trimming took off 7 bases at V and 4 bases at J, with 19 bases between the two ends. The CDR3 totals 14 residues. The CDR3: CSARRGQGLETQYF. Here the CDR3 DNA reads TGCAGCGCCCGCCGGGGTCAGGGGTTAGAGACCCAGTACTTC. The full variable domain, in which reference TRBV29-1 and TRBJ2-5 provide the parts outside the CDR3, is SAVISQKPSRDICQRGTSLTIQCQVDSQVTMMFWYRQQPGQSLTLIATANQGSEATYESGFVIDKFPISRPNLTFSTLTVSNMSPEDSSIYLCSARRGQGLETQYFGPGTRLLVL.

The chain is built from TRBV11-2 and TRBJ2-1; 7 bases fit TRBD1. CDR1 is SGHAT and CDR2 is FQNNGV in the germline V gene. The CDR3 loop spans 15 amino acids. V gave up 1 base and J gave up 6 bases; unmatched junction bases: 6. The CDR3 DNA follows: TGTGCCAGCAGCTTAGGTACGACAGGGACCAATGAGCAGTTCTTC. Translated, it gives CASSLGTTGTNEQFF.

The V call is TRBV5-6, the J call TRBJ1-1; D remains ambiguous. This CDR3 spans 13 amino acids. V was clipped by 3 bases and J by 1 base, with 7 bases between them. The germline V gene has CDR1 SGHDT and CDR2 YYEEEE. The CDR3 nucleotides read TGTGCCAGCAGCTGGGGAGGGAACACTGAAGCTTTCTTT. This codes for CASSWGGNTEAFF.

The rearrangement links TRBV27 to TRBJ1-2; D not certain. The CDR3 contains 13 residues. V was clipped by 2 bases and J by 9 bases, with 13 bases between them. The germline V gene encodes CDR1 MNHEY and CDR2 SMNVEV (reference sequence). CDR3 nucleotides: TGTGCCAGCAGTTTAGGTCAGAGGTGGAGCTACACCTTC. Translating gives CASSLGQRWSYTF.

DNA of the CDR3: TGTGCCAGCAGTTACTCCTGGACGGGGGTGCAGCCCCAGCATTTT. The encoded protein is CASSYSWTGVQPQHF. The chain carries TRBV6-5 and TRBJ1-5; a possible D gene is TRBD1 (5 bases). Germline V CDR1 and CDR2: MNHEY, SVGAGI. Between the trimmed V and J ends, which lost 0 bases and 7 bases, there was a span of 13 bases. This CDR3 has 15 residues.

The chain combines TRBV18 with TRBJ2-1; 11 bases align to TRBD2. V was clipped by 4 bases and J by 1 base; unmatched bases: 3. The germline CDR1 and CDR2 sequences are KGHSH and LQKENI. CDR3 length equals 16 residues. The CDR3 DNA sequence: TGTGCCAGCTCACAAACTAGCGGGGGTTCCTACAATGAGCAGTTCTTC. It codes for CASSQTSGGSYNEQFF.

The genes are TRBV6-5 and TRBJ1-3, with no clear D. The CDR3 has 13 residues. Germline CDR1 and CDR2: MNHEY and SVGAGI. V lost 6 bases and J 4 bases, leaving 10 bases between the germline ends. This CDR3 reads CASRISLGNTIYF. The CDR3 nucleotides are TGTGCCAGCAGAATTTCCCTAGGAAACACCATATATTTT.